This paragraph covers one T cell receptor beta chain sequence. The antigen is unknown. The conserved phenylalanine or tryptophan normally closing the CDR3 is absent here, so this likely arose from a read error. The data were taken from a study of neurological immune-mediated disorders. Notes on the study in general: Falling below healthy controls, multiple sclerosis showed the least TCR clonal expansion, while HTLV-1-associated myelopathy showed the most. CDR3 amino acid sequences found in expanded clones were never shared across subjects, suggesting private repertoires in all groups.

After removal of 2 bases from V and 7 bases from J, the junction contained 8 bases not matched to a gene. CDR3 length equals 14 residues. Looked up from germline, CDR1 is SNHLY and CDR2 is FYNNEI. 5'RACE employing 10-nucleotide random UMIs yielded the cDNA. TCRdb re-analysed the 5' RACE reads in MiXCR, keeping a single row per CDR3 protein. The table has some 66,000 distinct CDR3 sequences, nearly 3.5% seen once. The TCR originated in a man aged 40-55 years with multiple sclerosis. The chain combines TRBV2 with TRBJ2-7; 7 bases match TRBD1. The material sequenced was PBMCs. CDR3 region: CASSEQGRGKEQYI. CDR3 DNA: TGTGCCAGCAGTGAACAAGGCAGGGGGAAAGAGCAGTACATC.